Reported below is one TCR beta chain. Antigen specificity is unknown. CDR3 length equals 14 residues. V was shortened by 6 bases and J by 7 bases, with 16 bases between the two germline ends. From germline, CDR1 is MNHEY and CDR2 SVGAGI. The source of the sample is a study of early stage breast cancer tumors. About the study: About 70% of the 16 invasive tumors were ER+, PR+ and HER2-. Points from the study as a whole: Unsorted bulk genomic DNA sequencing lacked pairing and functional marker data. Blood repertoires resembled normal breast more than tumor.

TCRdb keeps only in-frame clones here, not all; method: immunoSEQ multiplex PCR. The sample holds around 71,000 clones, roughly 84% seen once. The receptor comes from a person aged 55 to 75 with breast cancer. The sequenced sample was blood. The chain joins TRBV6-5 to TRBJ1-5, with D perhaps TRBD1 (5 bases). The CDR3 loop reads CASSQQGSNQPQHF. The CDR3 DNA is TGTGCCAGCAGCCAGCAGGGATCTAACCAGCCCCAGCATTTT.